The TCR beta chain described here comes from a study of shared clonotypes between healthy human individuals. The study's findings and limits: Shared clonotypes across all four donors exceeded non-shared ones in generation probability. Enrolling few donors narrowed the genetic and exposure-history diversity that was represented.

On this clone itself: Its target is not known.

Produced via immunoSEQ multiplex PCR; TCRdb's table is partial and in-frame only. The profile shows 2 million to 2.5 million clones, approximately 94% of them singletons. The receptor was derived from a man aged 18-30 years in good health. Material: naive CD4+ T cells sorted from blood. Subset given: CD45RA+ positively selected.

Written as DNA, the CDR3 is TGTGCCAGCAGCCCTGACAGGCGCTACACTGAAGCTTTCTTT. It codes for CASSPDRRYTEAFF. V and J are TRBV6-1 and TRBJ1-1; D is perhaps TRBD1 (6 bases). The CDR3 totals 14 residues. CDR1 is MNHNS and CDR2 is SASEGT in the germline V gene. V gave up 6 bases and J gave up 3 bases, with 14 bases separating them.